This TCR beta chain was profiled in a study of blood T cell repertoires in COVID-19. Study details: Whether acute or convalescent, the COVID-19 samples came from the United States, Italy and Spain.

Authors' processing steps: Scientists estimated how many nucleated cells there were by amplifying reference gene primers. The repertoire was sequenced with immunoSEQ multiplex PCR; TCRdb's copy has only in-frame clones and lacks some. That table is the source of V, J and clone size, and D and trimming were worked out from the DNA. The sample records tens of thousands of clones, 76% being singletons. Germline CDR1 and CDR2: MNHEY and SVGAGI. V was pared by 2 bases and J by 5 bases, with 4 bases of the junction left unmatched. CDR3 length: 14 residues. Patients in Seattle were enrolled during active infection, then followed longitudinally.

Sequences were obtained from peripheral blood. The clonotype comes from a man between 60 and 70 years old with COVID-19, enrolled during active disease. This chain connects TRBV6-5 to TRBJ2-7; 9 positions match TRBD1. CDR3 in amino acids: CASSYRTGVHEQYF. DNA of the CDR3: TGTGCCAGCAGTTACAGGACAGGGGTACACGAGCAGTACTTC.